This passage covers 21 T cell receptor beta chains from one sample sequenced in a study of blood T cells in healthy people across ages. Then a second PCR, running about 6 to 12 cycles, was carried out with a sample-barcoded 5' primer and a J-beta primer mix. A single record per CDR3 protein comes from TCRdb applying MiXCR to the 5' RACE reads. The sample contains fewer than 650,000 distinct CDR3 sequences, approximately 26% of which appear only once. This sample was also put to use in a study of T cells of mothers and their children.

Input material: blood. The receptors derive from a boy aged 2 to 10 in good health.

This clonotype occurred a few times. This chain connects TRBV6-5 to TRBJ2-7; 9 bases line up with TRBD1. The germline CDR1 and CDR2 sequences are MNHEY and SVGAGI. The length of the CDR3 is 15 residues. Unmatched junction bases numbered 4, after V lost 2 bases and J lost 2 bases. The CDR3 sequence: CASSYTGQGTYEQYF. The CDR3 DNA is TGTGCCAGCAGTTACACCGGACAGGGGACCTACGAGCAGTACTTC.

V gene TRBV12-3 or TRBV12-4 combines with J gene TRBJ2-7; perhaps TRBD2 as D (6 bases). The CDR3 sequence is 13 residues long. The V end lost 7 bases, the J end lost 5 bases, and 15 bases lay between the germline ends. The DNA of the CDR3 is TGTGCCAGCACCCGACTAGTTACCGACGAGCAGTACTTC. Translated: CASTRLVTDEQYF.

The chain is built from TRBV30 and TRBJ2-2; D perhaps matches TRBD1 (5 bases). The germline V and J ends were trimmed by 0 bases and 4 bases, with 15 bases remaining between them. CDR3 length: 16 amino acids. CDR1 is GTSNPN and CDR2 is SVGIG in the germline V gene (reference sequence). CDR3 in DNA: TGTGCCTGGAGTGTACGATTGACAGTTATCACCGGGGAGCTGTTTTTT. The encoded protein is CAWSVRLTVITGELFF. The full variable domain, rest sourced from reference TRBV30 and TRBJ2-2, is SQTIHQWPATLVQPVGSPLSLECTVEGTSNPNLYWYRQAAGRGLQLLFYSVGIGQISSEVPQNLSASRPQDRQFILSSKKLLLSDSGFYLCAWSVRLTVITGELFFGEGSRLTVL.

This CDR3 is CASSPDSSTETQYF. CDR3 in DNA: TGTGCCAGCAGCCCGGATTCCTCTACAGAGACCCAGTACTTC. The V gene is TRBV6-2 or TRBV6-3, the J gene TRBJ2-5; D gene unclear. Germline loops: CDR1 MNHEY, CDR2 SVGEGT. The CDR3 is 14 residues long. Trimming stripped 6 bases from V and 4 bases from J, with 15 bases between.

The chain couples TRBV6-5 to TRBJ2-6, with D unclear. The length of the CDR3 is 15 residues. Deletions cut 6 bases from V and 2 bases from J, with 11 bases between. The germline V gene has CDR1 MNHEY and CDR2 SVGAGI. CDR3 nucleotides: TGTGCCAGCAGCCCCTTTGGGGCTGGGGCCAACGTCCTGACTTTC. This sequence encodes CASSPFGAGANVLTF.

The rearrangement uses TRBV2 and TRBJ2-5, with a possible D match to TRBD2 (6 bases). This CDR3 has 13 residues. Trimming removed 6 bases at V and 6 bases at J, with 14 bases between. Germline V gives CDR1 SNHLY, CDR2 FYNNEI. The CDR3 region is CASRGGGSKTQYF. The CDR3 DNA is TGTGCCAGCAGGGGGGGAGGATCCAAGACCCAGTACTTC. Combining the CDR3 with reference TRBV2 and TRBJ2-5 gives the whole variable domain EPEVTQTPSHQVTQMGQEVILRCVPISNHLYFYWYRQILGQKVEFLVSFYNNEISEKSEIFDDQFSVERPDGSNFTLKIRSTKLEDSAMYFCASRGGGSKTQYFGPGTRLLVL.

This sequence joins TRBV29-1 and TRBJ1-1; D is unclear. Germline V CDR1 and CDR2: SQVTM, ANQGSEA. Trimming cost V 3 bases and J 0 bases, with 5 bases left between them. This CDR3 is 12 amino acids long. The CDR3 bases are TGCAGCGTTGACAGGTTGAACACTGAAGCTTTCTTT. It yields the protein CSVDRLNTEAFF.

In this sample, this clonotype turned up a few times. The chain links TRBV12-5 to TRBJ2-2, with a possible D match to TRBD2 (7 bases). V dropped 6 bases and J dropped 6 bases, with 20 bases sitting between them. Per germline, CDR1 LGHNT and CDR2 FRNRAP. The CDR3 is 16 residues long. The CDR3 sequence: CASGPARGGPAGELFF. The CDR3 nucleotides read TGTGCTAGTGGCCCCGCTAGGGGGGGCCCCGCCGGGGAGCTGTTTTTT.

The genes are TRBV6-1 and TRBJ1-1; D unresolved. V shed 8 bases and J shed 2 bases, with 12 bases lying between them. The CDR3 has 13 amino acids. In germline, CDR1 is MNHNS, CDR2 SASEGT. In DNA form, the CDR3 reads TGTGCCAGCTCCGACGGTCGAAACACTGAAGCTTTCTTT. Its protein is CASSDGRNTEAFF.

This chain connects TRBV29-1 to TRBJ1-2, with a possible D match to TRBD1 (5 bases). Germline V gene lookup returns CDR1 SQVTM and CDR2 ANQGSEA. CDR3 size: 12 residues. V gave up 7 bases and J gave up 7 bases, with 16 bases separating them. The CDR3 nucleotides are TGCAGCGCCGAGGGACCCATCGGTGGCTACACCTTC. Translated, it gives CSAEGPIGGYTF.

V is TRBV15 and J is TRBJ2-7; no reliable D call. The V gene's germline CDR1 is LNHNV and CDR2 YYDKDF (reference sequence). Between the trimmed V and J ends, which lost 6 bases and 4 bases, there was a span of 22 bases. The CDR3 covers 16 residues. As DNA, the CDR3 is TGTGCCACCAGTCGGACCTTCTCGACCACGTCTTACGAGCAGTACTTC. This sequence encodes CATSRTFSTTSYEQYF.

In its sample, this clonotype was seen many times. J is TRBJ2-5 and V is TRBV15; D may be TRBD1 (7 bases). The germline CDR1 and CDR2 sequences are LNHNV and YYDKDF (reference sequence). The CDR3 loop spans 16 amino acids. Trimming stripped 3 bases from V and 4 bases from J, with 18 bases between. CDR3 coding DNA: TGTGCCACCAGCAGGGGCGGGACAGTTGGCTTAGAGACCCAGTACTTC. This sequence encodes CATSRGGTVGLETQYF.

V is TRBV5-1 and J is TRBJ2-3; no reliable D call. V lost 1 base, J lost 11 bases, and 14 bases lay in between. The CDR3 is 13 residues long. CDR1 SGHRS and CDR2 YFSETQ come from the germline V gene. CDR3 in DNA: TGCGCCAGCAGCTTGCCACGTACGAATATGCAGTATTTT. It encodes CASSLPRTNMQYF. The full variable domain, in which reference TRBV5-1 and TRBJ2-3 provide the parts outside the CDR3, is KAGVTQTPRYLIKTRGQQVTLSCSPISGHRSVSWYQQTPGQGLQFLFEYFSETQRNKGNFPGRFSGRQFSNSRSEMNVSTLELGDSALYLCASSLPRTNMQYFGPGTRLTVL.

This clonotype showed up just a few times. In nucleotides, the CDR3 is TGTGCCAGCAGTCCAAGGGAGCGGGGGGGATACAATGAGCAGTTCTTC. This encodes CASSPRERGGYNEQFF. V is TRBV7-3 and J is TRBJ2-1; 10 bases agree with TRBD2. This CDR3 is 16 amino acids long. Germline V gene lookup returns CDR1 SGHTA and CDR2 FQGTGA. Trimming cost V 6 bases and J 4 bases; bases outside gene matches: 9.

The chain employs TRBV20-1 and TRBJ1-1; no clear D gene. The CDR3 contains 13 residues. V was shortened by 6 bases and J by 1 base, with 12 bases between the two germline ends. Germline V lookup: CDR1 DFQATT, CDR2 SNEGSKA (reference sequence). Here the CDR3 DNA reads TGCAGTGCGAACCGGGGTTCGAACACTGAAGCTTTCTTT. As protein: CSANRGSNTEAFF.

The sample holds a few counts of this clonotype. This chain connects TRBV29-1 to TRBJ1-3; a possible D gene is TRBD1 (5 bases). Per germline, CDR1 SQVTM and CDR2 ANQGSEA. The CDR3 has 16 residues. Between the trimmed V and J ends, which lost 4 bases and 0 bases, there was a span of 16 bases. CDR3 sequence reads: CSVAPSTGSSGNTIYF. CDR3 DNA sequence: TGCAGCGTTGCCCCGTCAACAGGTAGCTCTGGAAACACCATATATTTT. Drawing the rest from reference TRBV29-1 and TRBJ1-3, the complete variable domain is SAVISQKPSRDICQRGTSLTIQCQVDSQVTMMFWYRQQPGQSLTLIATANQGSEATYESGFVIDKFPISRPNLTFSTLTVSNMSPEDSSIYLCSVAPSTGSSGNTIYFGEGSWLTVV.

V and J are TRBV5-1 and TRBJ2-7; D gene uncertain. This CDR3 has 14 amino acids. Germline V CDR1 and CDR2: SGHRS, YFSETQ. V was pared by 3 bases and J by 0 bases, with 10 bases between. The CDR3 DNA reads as TGCGCCAGCAGCTCCCGACACAACTCCTACGAGCAGTACTTC. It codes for CASSSRHNSYEQYF.

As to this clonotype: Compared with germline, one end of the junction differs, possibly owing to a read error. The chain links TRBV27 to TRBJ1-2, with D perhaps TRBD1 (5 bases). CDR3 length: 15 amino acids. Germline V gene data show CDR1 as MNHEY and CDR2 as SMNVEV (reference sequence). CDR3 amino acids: CASSSAAGLVYGHTF. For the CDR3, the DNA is TGTGCCAGCAGTTCCGCGGCAGGGTTAGTCTATGGCCACACCTTC.

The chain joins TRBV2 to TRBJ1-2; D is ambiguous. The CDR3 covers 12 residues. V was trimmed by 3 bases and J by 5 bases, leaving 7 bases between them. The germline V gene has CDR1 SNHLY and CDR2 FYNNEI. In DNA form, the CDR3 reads TGTGCCAGCAGTGACCTGGGGTATGGCTACACCTTC. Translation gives CASSDLGYGYTF.

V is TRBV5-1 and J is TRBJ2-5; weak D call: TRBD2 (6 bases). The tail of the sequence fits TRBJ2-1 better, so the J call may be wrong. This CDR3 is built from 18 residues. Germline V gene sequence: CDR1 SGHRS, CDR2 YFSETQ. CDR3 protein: CASSLSPWRGTLYNEQFF. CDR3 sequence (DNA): TGCGCCAGCAGCTTATCGCCGTGGCGGGGCACACTCTACAATGAGCAGTTCTTC.

The CDR3 loop reads CSAPSAGSYNEQFF. The CDR3 coding sequence is TGCAGTGCACCATCTGCGGGGTCCTACAATGAGCAGTTCTTC. The chain has TRBV20-1 and TRBJ2-1; possibly TRBD2 for D (6 bases). The CDR3 contains 14 residues. Trimming left V 6 bases short and J 1 base short, with 13 bases between. From germline, CDR1 is DFQATT and CDR2 SNEGSKA (reference sequence).